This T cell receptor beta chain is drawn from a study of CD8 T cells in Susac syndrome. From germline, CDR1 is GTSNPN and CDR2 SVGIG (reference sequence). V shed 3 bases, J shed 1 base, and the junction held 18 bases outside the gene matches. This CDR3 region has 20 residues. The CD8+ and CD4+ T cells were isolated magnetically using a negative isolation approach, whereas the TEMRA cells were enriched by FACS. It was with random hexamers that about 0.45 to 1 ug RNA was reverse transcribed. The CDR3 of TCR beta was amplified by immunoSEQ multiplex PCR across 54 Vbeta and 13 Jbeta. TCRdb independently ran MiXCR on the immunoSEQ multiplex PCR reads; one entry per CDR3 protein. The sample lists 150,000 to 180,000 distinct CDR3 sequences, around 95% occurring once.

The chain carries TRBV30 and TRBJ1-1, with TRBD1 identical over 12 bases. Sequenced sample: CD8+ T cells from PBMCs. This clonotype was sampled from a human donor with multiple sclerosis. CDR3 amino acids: CAWSAGQGALGSVWNTEAFF. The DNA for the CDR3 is TGTGCCTGGAGCGCGGGACAGGGGGCGCTGGGGTCCGTGTGGAACACTGAAGCTTTCTTT.